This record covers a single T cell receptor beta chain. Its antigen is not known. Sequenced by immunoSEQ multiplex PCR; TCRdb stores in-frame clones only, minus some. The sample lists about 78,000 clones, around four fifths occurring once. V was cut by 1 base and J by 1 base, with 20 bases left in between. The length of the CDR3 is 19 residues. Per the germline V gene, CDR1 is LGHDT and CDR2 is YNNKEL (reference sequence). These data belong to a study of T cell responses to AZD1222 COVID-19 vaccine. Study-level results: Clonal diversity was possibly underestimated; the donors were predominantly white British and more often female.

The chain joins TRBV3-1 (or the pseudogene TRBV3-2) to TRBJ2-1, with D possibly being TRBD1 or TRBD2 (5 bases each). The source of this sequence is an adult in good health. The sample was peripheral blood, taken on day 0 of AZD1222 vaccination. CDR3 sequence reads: CASSQGEGTLSGSYNEQFF. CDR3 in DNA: TGTGCCAGCAGCCAAGGAGAGGGGACCTTATCCGGATCCTACAATGAGCAGTTCTTC.